This TCR beta chain was identified in a study of blood T cell repertoires in COVID-19. Study at large: Researchers got acute and convalescent COVID-19 samples from the United States, Italy and Spain. Nucleic acid was either cDNA or gDNA, and it came from T cells, B-cell-depleted T cells, or PBMCs.

This clone was counted a few times. This CDR3 is 17 amino acids long. The junction had 17 bases not matched to a gene; V was cut back by 4 bases and J by 5 bases. The germline V gene encodes CDR1 SGHDT and CDR2 YYEEEE. In the authors' workflow: It was from reference gene primer amplification that nucleated cell counts were estimated. Sequencing was performed with immunoSEQ multiplex PCR; in TCRdb, only in-frame clones are kept and a portion is missing. V and J calls and clone size are as listed in that table; D and trimming were resolved from the DNA. The sample contains 140,000 to 150,000 clones, more than 80% of which appear only once.

The sequencing sample was made of peripheral blood. This receptor was identified in a human donor in a cohort sampled during active COVID-19. The J gene is TRBJ2-7, the V gene TRBV5-6, with 8 bases identical to TRBD1. The CDR3 sequence: CASSTPGTGVLGDEQYF. The CDR3 nucleotides read TGTGCCAGCAGCACACCAGGGACAGGAGTTCTCGGAGACGAGCAGTACTTC. Together with reference TRBV5-6 and TRBJ2-7, the CDR3 gives the full variable domain: DAGVTQSPTHLIKTRGQQVTLRCSPKSGHDTVSWYQQALGQGPQFIFQYYEEEERQRGNFPDRFSGHQFPNYSSELNVNALLLGDSALYLCASSTPGTGVLGDEQYFGPGTRLTVT.